The subject of this entry is one T cell receptor beta chain. Its antigen is unidentified. This sample is part of a study of OX40 agonist ivuxolimab in advanced cancers. Whole-study results and caveats: Researchers did not determine the expanded peripheral T cells' antigen specificity.

The germline V gene has CDR1 SGHAT and CDR2 FQNNGV. V dropped 2 bases and J dropped 3 bases, with 10 bases sitting between them. The CDR3 runs to 14 residues. TCRdb keeps only in-frame clones here, not all; method: immunoSEQ multiplex PCR. Of just under 20,000 clones in the sample, around four fifths are singletons; the top ten hold about an eighth. Drawing of blood for sampling happened at baseline, at cycle 4 day 1, and at cycle 7 day 1. The chain links TRBV11-2 to TRBJ2-5; tentatively, D is TRBD2 (6 bases). Here the sequenced sample was CD4+ or CD8+ T cells sorted from blood, taken in a trial of the OX40 agonist ivuxolimab. The origin of this receptor is an adult with an advanced solid tumor such as melanoma, head and neck, liver or kidney cancer. In DNA form, the CDR3 reads TGTGCCAGCAGCTTATCAGGAGGGAAAGAGACCCAGTACTTC. This gives the protein CASSLSGGKETQYF.